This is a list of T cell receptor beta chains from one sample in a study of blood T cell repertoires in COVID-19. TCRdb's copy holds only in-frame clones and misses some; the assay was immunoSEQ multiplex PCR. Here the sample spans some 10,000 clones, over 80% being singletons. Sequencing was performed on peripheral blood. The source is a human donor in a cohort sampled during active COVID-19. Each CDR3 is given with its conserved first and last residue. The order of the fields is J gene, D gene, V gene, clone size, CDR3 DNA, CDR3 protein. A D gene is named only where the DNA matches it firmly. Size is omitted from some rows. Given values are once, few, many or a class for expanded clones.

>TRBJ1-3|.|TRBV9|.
TGTGCCAGCAGCGTAGACCACAGCTCTGGAAACACCATATATTTT
CASSVDHSSGNTIYF
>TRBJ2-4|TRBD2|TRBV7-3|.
TGTGCCAGCAGCAGACGCGCGGGACTAGCGCAAGACATTCAGTACTTC
CASSRRAGLAQDIQYF
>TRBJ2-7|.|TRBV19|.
TGTGCCAGTAGCCTGGGTAGCGGGACAGCATCCTACGAGCAGTACTTC
CASSLGSGTASYEQYF
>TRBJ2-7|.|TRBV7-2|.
TGTGCCAGCAGCTTAGGACAGCCTCGCTCCTACGAGCAGTACTTC
CASSLGQPRSYEQYF
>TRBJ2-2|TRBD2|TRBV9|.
TGTGCCAGCAGCGGCCTTTTGGGACTAGCGGGGGAAACCGGGGAGCTGTTTTTT
CASSGLLGLAGETGELFF
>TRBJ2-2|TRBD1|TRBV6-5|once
TGTGCCACCAACCTCCAGGGGGCCACCGGGGAGCTGTTTTTT
CATNLQGATGELFF
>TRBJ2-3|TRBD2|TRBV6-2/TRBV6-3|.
TGTGCCAGCAGTTACCCGCGGACTAGCGGGGGGAGGACAGATACGCAGTATTTT
CASSYPRTSGGRTDTQYF
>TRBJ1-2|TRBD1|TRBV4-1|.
TGCGCCAGCAGCCAAGTACAGGGGGCGCTGGATGGCTACACCTTC
CASSQVQGALDGYTF
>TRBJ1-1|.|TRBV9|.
TGTGCCAGCAGCGCTCAGGGTATTCTGAACACTGAAGCTTTCTTT
CASSAQGILNTEAFF
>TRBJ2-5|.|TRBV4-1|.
TGCGCCAGCAGACTCTCCGCGATGAGGCCACAAGAGACCCAGTACTTC
CASRLSAMRPQETQYF
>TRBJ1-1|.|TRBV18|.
TGTGCCAGCTCACCCAACAGAAGGGCGGGGAACACTGAAGCTTTCTTT
CASSPNRRAGNTEAFF
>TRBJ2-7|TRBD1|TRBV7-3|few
TGTGCCAGCAGCCCCGGGACAGGGCCCTACGAGCAGTACTTC
CASSPGTGPYEQYF
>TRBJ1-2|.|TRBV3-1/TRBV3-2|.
TGTGCCAGCACGAGGGTTGGGGATGGCTACACCTTC
CASTRVGDGYTF
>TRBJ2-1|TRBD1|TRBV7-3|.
TGTGCCAGCAGCCCCCCGGGACAGGGGGCGTTTAATGAGCAGTTCTTC
CASSPPGQGAFNEQFF
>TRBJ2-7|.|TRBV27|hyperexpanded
TGTGCCAGCAGTTTATCGTTGGGGAGCTCCTACGAGCAGTACTTC
CASSLSLGSSYEQYF
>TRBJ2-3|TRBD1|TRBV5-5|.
TGTGCCAGCAGACCCGGGACAGGGGGCGGACCAGATACGCAGTATTTT
CASRPGTGGGPDTQYF
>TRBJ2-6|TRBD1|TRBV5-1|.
TGCGCCAGCAGCAGAACCGGGACAGGGGGAGGTGGGGCCAACGTCCTGACTTTC
CASSRTGTGGGGANVLTF
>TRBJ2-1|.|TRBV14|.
TGTGCCAGCAGCCGGACAAGGCATGAGCAGTTCTTC
CASSRTRHEQFF
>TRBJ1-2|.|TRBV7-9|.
TGTGCCAGCAGCCCGGGTTTGTGGGTTGGTGGCTACACCTTC
CASSPGLWVGGYTF
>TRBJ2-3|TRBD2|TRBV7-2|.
TGTGCCAGCACGCTAGCGGGGGGGCCGGATACGCAGTATTTT
CASTLAGGPDTQYF
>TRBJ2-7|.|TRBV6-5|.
TGTGCCAGCAACTCCAATGGGGGCGTTCGCTACGAGCAGTACTTC
CASNSNGGVRYEQYF
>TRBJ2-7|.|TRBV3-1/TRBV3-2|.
TGTGCCAGCAGCCGGGGAGCTCCCTTCGTGTTAGACGAGCAGTACTTC
CASSRGAPFVLDEQYF
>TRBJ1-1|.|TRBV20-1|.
TGCAGTGCTAGTTCGGGGGGCAGGACTCTGAACACTGAAGCTTTCTTT
CSASSGGRTLNTEAFF
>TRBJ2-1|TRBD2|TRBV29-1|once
TGCAGCGTCGGAAAGGACGGGGGGGCGCGGAATGAGCAGTTCTTC
CSVGKDGGARNEQFF
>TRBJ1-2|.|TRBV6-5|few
TGTGCCAGCAGTTTCTCGCGGGCCTATGGCTACACCTTC
CASSFSRAYGYTF
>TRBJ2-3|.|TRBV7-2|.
TGTGCCAGCAGCTCCCCCGCGGCTTCTAGCACAGATACGCAGTATTTT
CASSSPAASSTDTQYF
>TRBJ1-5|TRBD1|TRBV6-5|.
TGTGCCAGCGGGACAGTCAATCAGCCCCAGCATTTT
CASGTVNQPQHF
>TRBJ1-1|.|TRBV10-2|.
TGCGCCAGCAGACAGGCTTTGAACACTGAAGCTTTCTTT
CASRQALNTEAFF
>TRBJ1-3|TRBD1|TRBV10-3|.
TGTGCCATCAGTGGAAGGGGGCCTGGAAACACCATATATTTT
CAISGRGPGNTIYF
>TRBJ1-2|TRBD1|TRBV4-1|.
TGCGCCAGCAGCCAAACACCGGGACAGGGGGGTCGTGGCTACACCTTC
CASSQTPGQGGRGYTF
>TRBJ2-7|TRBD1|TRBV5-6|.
TGTGCCAGCAGCTTCCGGGACAGGGGGCACGAGCAGTACTTC
CASSFRDRGHEQYF
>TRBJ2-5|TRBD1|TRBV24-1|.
TGTGCCACCAGTGATTGGGACAGGGGCCCAGAGACCCAGTACTTC
CATSDWDRGPETQYF
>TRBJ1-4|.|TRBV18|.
TGTGCCAGCTCACCACCGGTTGAGGGGGCAACTAATGAAAAACTGTTTTTT
CASSPPVEGATNEKLFF